This T cell receptor beta chain was identified during a study of cytomegalovirus exposure and HLA in healthy donors. Study at large: An analysis done earlier identified around 100 million unique TCR beta sequences from around 180 million T cells.

Worth noting for this clone: The antigen remains undetermined.

Study conclusions and caveats: Despite most TCR sequences being rare, some public TCRs occurred in many donors. Cytomegalovirus-associated status was assigned to about 180 TCR beta chains. Sequencing likely generated an artifact that appeared as a cluster of highly shared sequence variants.

The V end was cut by 0 bases, the J end by 1 base, with 19 bases between. The germline gives CDR1 LGHNA, CDR2 YNFKEQ. The CDR3 contains 18 residues. Primers included in the PCR were 60 Vbeta and 13 Jbeta primers. The method was immunoSEQ multiplex PCR; TCRdb's version includes in-frame clones alone and lacks a portion of them. The sample carries some 110,000 clones, over 70% recorded once. The receptor was isolated from a boy aged 5-17 years in good health and CMV-seronegative. Sequences were obtained from PBMCs. V and J are TRBV4-2 and TRBJ2-7; D is uncertain. CDR3 amino acids: CASSQDGLVGGGSYEQYV. The CDR3 nucleotides are TGTGCCAGCAGCCAAGATGGCCTAGTGGGTGGTGGTTCCTACGAGCAGTACGTC.